The 10 T cell receptor beta chains below were found in one sample sequenced in a study of CD8+ T cells in alopecia areata. Stated treatment: oral pan-JAK inhibitor, 5-10 mg twice daily. Isolated RNA was reverse transcribed into cDNA used as the sequencing template. Sequencing was performed with immunoSEQ multiplex PCR; in TCRdb, only in-frame clones are kept and a portion is missing. The sample holds under 350,000 clones; 58% are singletons and the top ten take 1.8%. The sample consisted of CD4+ T cells sorted from blood, taken at week 24, from a patient treated with tofacitinib. The receptors were sampled from a human donor with alopecia areata.

This clone was counted only a few times. V gene TRBV5-1 combines with J gene TRBJ2-6; D is undetermined. The CDR3 totals 16 residues. The V end lost 4 bases, the J end lost 0 bases, and 11 bases lay between the germline ends. CDR1 and CDR2 from the germline V gene are SGHRS and YFSETQ. The CDR3 is CASSVTRSSGANVLTF. In DNA form, the CDR3 reads TGCGCCAGCAGCGTAACCCGTAGCTCTGGGGCCAACGTCCTGACTTTC.

The chain uses TRBV11-2 and TRBJ2-3; 8 nucleotides match TRBD1. J lost 1 base, V lost 4 bases, and 4 bases had no gene match. Germline V gene data show CDR1 as SGHAT and CDR2 as FQNNGV. CDR3 length: 15 residues. Here the CDR3 reads CASSSGQVRTDTQYF. In nucleotides, the CDR3 is TGTGCCAGCAGCTCGGGACAGGTCCGCACAGATACGCAGTATTTT.

This rearrangement joins TRBV9 to TRBJ1-6; 9 nucleotides match TRBD1. After removal of 3 bases from V and 7 bases from J, the junction contained 8 bases not matched to a gene. CDR3 length equals 16 residues. Germline V gene lookup returns CDR1 SGDLS and CDR2 YYNGEE. The CDR3 DNA reads TGTGCCAGCAGCGCCGCAGGACAGGGGAGGAATTCACCCCTCCACTTT. This encodes CASSAAGQGRNSPLHF.

This clone came up a few times. This chain links TRBV29-1 with TRBJ2-1, with TRBD2 matching over 12 bases. The V segment lost 1 base and the J segment 10 bases; nucleotides outside the gene matches: 17. The CDR3 runs 18 residues. Germline V lookup: CDR1 SQVTM, CDR2 ANQGSEA. CDR3 protein: CSVEAPFRGLAGRKEQFF. CDR3 DNA sequence: TGCAGCGTTGAAGCCCCGTTTAGAGGACTAGCGGGGAGAAAGGAGCAGTTCTTC.

The chain couples TRBV7-6 to TRBJ2-7, with D unclear. V lost 6 bases and J lost 6, with 21 bases in between. The CDR3 is 15 amino acids. The germline V gene has CDR1 SGHVS and CDR2 FNYEAQ. In DNA form, the CDR3 reads TGTGCCAGCAGTCCCCCCAGCGCCGAACCCGCCGAGCAGTACTTC. Residues: CASSPPSAEPAEQYF.

The chain couples TRBV5-6 to TRBJ1-1; D is uncertain. The CDR3 loop spans 12 amino acids. Germline assignment: CDR1 SGHDT and CDR2 YYEEEE. V was pared by 1 base and J by 6 bases, with 7 bases between. CDR3 amino acids: CASSLPTAEAFF. The CDR3 DNA reads as TGTGCCAGCAGCTTGCCGACGGCTGAAGCTTTCTTT.

This clone appeared a few times. The chain uses TRBV10-3 and TRBJ1-2; 12 bases are a match to TRBD1. V lost 7 bases, J lost 8 bases, and 11 bases stayed unmatched. CDR1 and CDR2 (germline): ENHRY, SYGVKD. The CDR3 is made up of 15 amino acids. CDR3 bases: TGTGCCATCACTCCGGGACAGGGGGCCCGTGGGGGCTACACCTTC. It is translated as CAITPGQGARGGYTF.

J is TRBJ2-7 and V is TRBV4-1; 7 bases line up with TRBD2. The germline V gene has CDR1 MGHRA and CDR2 YSYEKL. The CDR3 is 19 residues long. With 2 bases clipped from V and 7 bases from J, the junction kept 23 bases outside the gene matches. CDR3 region: CASSQSSPLIAGQTREQYF. CDR3 nucleotides: TGCGCCAGCAGCCAATCAAGCCCCCTAATAGCGGGCCAGACGAGGGAGCAGTACTTC.

The chain combines TRBV18 with TRBJ2-6; D possibly corresponds to TRBD2 (5 bases). CDR3 length: 15 residues. Trimming left V 3 bases short and J 12 bases short, with 18 bases between. Germline V gene lookup returns CDR1 KGHSH and CDR2 LQKENI. CDR3 sequence (DNA): TGTGCCAGCTCACCGGTCCAGGCCGCCGGGATCGTCCTGACTTTC. Its translation: CASSPVQAAGIVLTF.

The chain couples TRBV6-5 to TRBJ1-1; unclear D gene. The CDR3 has 14 amino acids. Trimming took off 4 bases at V and 5 bases at J, with 14 bases between the two ends. CDR1 MNHEY and CDR2 SVGAGI come from the germline V gene. CDR3 DNA sequence: TGTGCCAGCAGTTCGCGTGCAGGAGAGACTGAAGCTTTCTTT. Translating it yields CASSSRAGETEAFF.